Listed below are T cell receptor beta chains from one sample, sequenced in a study of CD4 T cells in relation to SARS-CoV-2 and coronaviruses. The repertoire was sequenced with immunoSEQ multiplex PCR; TCRdb's copy has only in-frame clones and lacks some. Of about 36,000 clones in the sample, more than 60% are singletons; the top ten hold roughly 3%. For these receptors, no antigen is known. Sequencing used memory CD4+ T cells from PBMCs, cultured in vitro. These receptors came from an adult with COVID-19. CDR3s include the opening cysteine and the closing phenylalanine or tryptophan. The D gene is left open where the match is weak. Size is omitted from some rows. Given values are once, few, many or a class for expanded clones.

>TRBV3-1/TRBV3-2|once|.|16|TRBJ2-5
CASSLLRLTRQETQYF
TGTGCCAGCAGCCTACTACGCCTAACACGCCAAGAGACCCAGTACTTC
>TRBV7-9|few|.|14|TRBJ2-1
CASSLTGGFSEQFF
TGTGCCAGCAGCTTAACTGGGGGGTTTTCCGAGCAGTTCTTC
>TRBV19|.|TRBD1|15|TRBJ2-7
CASSIVGTGNYEQYF
TGTGCCAGTAGTATAGTGGGGACAGGGAACTACGAGCAGTACTTC
>TRBV2|.|TRBD2|18|TRBJ2-1
CASSPSGLAARRHLEQFF
TGTGCCAGCAGCCCCTCGGGACTAGCGGCGAGACGTCACTTGGAGCAGTTCTTC
>TRBV6-5|.|TRBD1|13|TRBJ1-1
CASSLPWDSEAFF
TGTGCCAGCAGCCTACCCTGGGACAGCGAAGCTTTCTTT
>TRBV5-1|.|.|13|TRBJ2-5
CASSRGLRETQYF
TGCGCCAGCAGCCGGGGGCTTAGGGAGACCCAGTACTTC
>TRBV7-6|.|TRBD1|16|TRBJ2-1
CASSSPEGQGAGEQFF
TGTGCCAGCAGCTCGCCGGAGGGACAGGGGGCGGGTGAGCAGTTCTTC
>TRBV10-3|.|TRBD2|20|TRBJ2-1
CAIRPAGTSGRVPAYNEQFF
TGTGCCATCAGACCGGCTGGGACTAGCGGGAGAGTTCCCGCCTACAATGAGCAGTTCTTC
>TRBV28|.|TRBD2|16|TRBJ2-7
CASVPASGIYSYEQYF
TGTGCCAGCGTGCCGGCTAGCGGGATTTACTCCTACGAGCAGTACTTC
>TRBV6-6|.|TRBD1|16|TRBJ1-6
CASSYSTGQGASPLHF
TGTGCCAGCAGTTACTCCACTGGACAGGGGGCTTCACCCCTCCACTTT
>TRBV28|.|.|14|TRBJ1-2
CASELTGGPGGYTF
TGTGCCAGCGAATTGACTGGGGGACCAGGGGGCTACACCTTC
>TRBV30|.|.|12|TRBJ1-5
CAWSGGNQPQHF
TGTGCCTGGAGCGGGGGAAACCAGCCCCAGCATTTT
>TRBV28|.|.|15|TRBJ1-2
CASSPPIFTSYGYTF
TGTGCCAGCAGCCCTCCGATTTTTACAAGCTATGGCTACACCTTC
>TRBV28|.|.|13|TRBJ2-3
CASSPPWADTQYF
TGTGCCAGCAGTCCCCCCTGGGCAGATACGCAGTATTTT
>TRBV19|.|.|15|TRBJ2-1
CASSISPSSYNEQFF
TGTGCCAGTAGTATATCGCCGAGCTCCTACAATGAGCAGTTCTTC
>TRBV5-1|few|TRBD1|14|TRBJ1-1
CASSLGQGGAEAFF
TGCGCCAGCAGCTTGGGACAGGGAGGGGCTGAAGCTTTCTTT
>TRBV27|.|.|13|TRBJ1-2
CASSLSVNYGYTF
TGTGCCAGCAGTTTATCGGTAAACTATGGCTACACCTTC
>TRBV6-2/TRBV6-3|.|.|12|TRBJ2-1
CASSYVGIEQFF
TGTGCCAGCAGTTACGTGGGCATTGAGCAGTTCTTC
>TRBV2|.|TRBD1|19|TRBJ1-5
CASSGPLDRGGGSNQPQHF
TGTGCCAGCAGTGGGCCGCTTGACAGGGGCGGGGGAAGCAATCAGCCCCAGCATTTT
>TRBV5-1|.|TRBD1|15|TRBJ2-2
CASSLIGTEGGELFF
TGCGCCAGCAGCCTGATCGGGACAGAAGGCGGGGAGCTGTTTTTT
>TRBV19|.|.|15|TRBJ1-5
CASSSEGNSNQPQHF
TGTGCCAGTAGTTCAGAGGGAAATAGCAATCAGCCCCAGCATTTT
>TRBV5-4|.|TRBD2|18|TRBJ2-6
CASSTPSGASSGANVLTF
TGTGCCAGCAGCACACCTAGCGGGGCGAGCTCTGGGGCCAACGTCCTGACTTTC